The rows below give T cell receptor beta chains drawn from one sample of a study of CD8+CD57+ T cells in acquired aplastic anemia. Using its own MiXCR run on the reads, TCRdb lists one record per CDR3 protein. Of 150,000 to 200,000 distinct CDR3 sequences listed, 35% to 50% are singletons. Sequencing input: sorted CD4+, CD8+, or CD8+CD57+ T cells (not recorded which) from PBMCs. The receptors were sampled from a human donor in good health. The CDR3 runs from the conserved cysteine through the conserved F or W. Fields, in order: clone size, V gene, J gene, D gene, CDR3 DNA, CDR3 protein. A D gene is named only where the DNA matches it firmly. For some rows the clone size is stated as once, few or many, or as a class when expanded; others skip it.

>NA|TRBV7-3|TRBJ2-7|NA
TGTGCCAGCAGTACCCCTAGCTCCTACGAGCAGTACTTC
CASSTPSSYEQYF
>many|TRBV6-5|TRBJ1-1|NA
TGTGCCAGCAGTTACGGGGAGGGCACTGAAGCTTTCTTT
CASSYGEGTEAFF
>NA|TRBV7-9|TRBJ1-1|NA
TGTGCCAGCAGCTTATCTAGTGTCACTGAAGCTTTCTTT
CASSLSSVTEAFF
>NA|TRBV5-5|TRBJ1-1|NA
TGTGCCAGCAGCTTGGCCCCCCCAGCGGACACTGAAGCTTTCTTT
CASSLAPPADTEAFF
>NA|TRBV7-8|TRBJ2-7|TRBD2
TGTGCCAGCAGCCACCGACTAGCGGGACGATGGGCCTACGAGCAGTACTTC
CASSHRLAGRWAYEQYF
>NA|TRBV10-3|TRBJ1-2|TRBD1
TGTGCCATCAGTTCAGCGGGACAGGGGTCCCTTCACGGCTACACCTTC
CAISSAGQGSLHGYTF
>NA|TRBV6-5|TRBJ1-2|NA
TGTGCCAGCAGTTACGGCCGGAACTATGGCTACACCTTC
CASSYGRNYGYTF
>once|TRBV10-3|TRBJ2-1|NA
TGTGCCACTTTGGGTCCAGGATATAGCAATGAGCAGTTCTTC
CATLGPGYSNEQFF
>many|TRBV20-1|TRBJ2-7|NA
TGCAGTGCTAGAGCCGCAGAAGGGCCTCTCGAGCAGTACTTC
CSARAAEGPLEQYF
>NA|TRBV5-1|TRBJ2-5|TRBD1
TGCGCCAGCAGCGCCGACAGGGTGGGCCAAGAGACCCAGTACTTC
CASSADRVGQETQYF
>NA|TRBV19|TRBJ2-7|NA
TGTGCCACCAGAAACGGCCTCGTGGGGCACGAGCAGTACTTC
CATRNGLVGHEQYF
>many|TRBV6-2/TRBV6-3|TRBJ2-1|NA
TGTGCCAGCAGTTACGGGGGGAGTAACTTCTTC
CASSYGGSNFF
>NA|TRBV2|TRBJ2-7|NA
TGTGCCAGCACCATCGGCGGTTCAGGCGGCTACGAGCAGTACTTC
CASTIGGSGGYEQYF
>many|TRBV6-4|TRBJ1-3|NA
TGTGCCAGCCCCTCTGGAAACACCATATATTTT
CASPSGNTIYF
>many|TRBV12-3/TRBV12-4|TRBJ2-5|NA
TGTGCCAGCAGTTTTTTGGACGAGACCCAGTACTTC
CASSFLDETQYF
>many|TRBV7-9|TRBJ1-2|NA
TGTGCCAGCAGGATGGACATCCGGGATGGGGGCTACACCTTC
CASRMDIRDGGYTF
>many|TRBV6-1|TRBJ2-7|TRBD1
TGTGCCAGCAGTAGGGCTGCCGCGACAGGGACCTACGAGCAGTACTTC
CASSRAAATGTYEQYF
>NA|TRBV20-1|TRBJ2-5|NA
TGCAGTGCTAGAGATCCTCTTCGGGTCCAAGAGACCCAGTACTTC
CSARDPLRVQETQYF
>many|TRBV19|TRBJ2-5|TRBD1
TGTGCCAGTAGACCGGGACAGCAAGAGACCCAGTACTTC
CASRPGQQETQYF
>many|TRBV7-9|TRBJ2-5|TRBD1
TGTGCCAGCAGCACCCGGACAGGGAAAGAGACCCAGTACTTC
CASSTRTGKETQYF
>many|TRBV20-1|TRBJ2-2|NA
TGCAGTGCTAGGCACGGGAAAGGCACCGGGGAGCTGTTTTTT
CSARHGKGTGELFF
>NA|TRBV25-1|TRBJ2-5|NA
TGTGCCAGCAGACAACCGGGAGATGCTCAAGAGACCCAGTACTTC
CASRQPGDAQETQYF
>many|TRBV7-6|TRBJ2-1|TRBD2
TGTGCCAGCTCAGGGTGGCGGGAGGGCCACAATGAGCAGTTCTTC
CASSGWREGHNEQFF
>once|TRBV20-1|TRBJ2-7|NA
TGCAGTGCCCCTCCCTCGGGGGACCACTCCTACGAGCAGTACTTC
CSAPPSGDHSYEQYF
>many|TRBV7-9|TRBJ1-1|NA
TGTGCCAGCAGCCCGGCGACGTGGGGTGCCGGCGTGAACACTGAAGCTTTCTTT
CASSPATWGAGVNTEAFF
>many|TRBV27|TRBJ2-7|TRBD1
TGTGCCAGCAGTTCCGCAGGGGGCGGGGAATACGAGCAGTACTTC
CASSSAGGGEYEQYF
>NA|TRBV7-9|TRBJ2-7|NA
TGTGCCAGCAGCTTAGAGGAGGGGCTACGCTACGAGCAGTACTTC
CASSLEEGLRYEQYF
>many|TRBV24-1|TRBJ2-3|TRBD2
TGTGCCACCAGTGCCGCGGGAGGGCCGTCAGATACGCAGTATTTT
CATSAAGGPSDTQYF
>NA|TRBV19|TRBJ1-5|TRBD1
TGTGCCAGTAATTCAGACAGGGGGACCAATCAGCCCCAGCATTTT
CASNSDRGTNQPQHF
>NA|TRBV2|TRBJ1-2|NA
TGTGCCAGCAGCGGGATTTCTGGAGGAAGGGATGGCTACACCTTC
CASSGISGGRDGYTF
>NA|TRBV7-8|TRBJ1-2|NA
TGTGCCAGCAGCTTCGGACAGCGAGAGTATGGCTACACCTTC
CASSFGQREYGYTF
>NA|TRBV7-9|TRBJ1-1|TRBD1
TGTGCCAGCAGCTTTAATCGGGGCTCAGGGGGAGCTTTCTTT
CASSFNRGSGGAFF
>NA|TRBV10-3|TRBJ1-2|TRBD1
TGTGCCATCACCGAAAGGCCGACAGGGGATGGCTACACCTTC
CAITERPTGDGYTF
>NA|TRBV10-3|TRBJ2-1|NA
TGTGCCATCAGTGAGCGCGTCGAGCAGTTCTTC
CAISERVEQFF
>many|TRBV9|TRBJ2-7|NA
TGTGCCAGCAGCGTATCCGGGACACAAGATTACGAGCAGTACTTC
CASSVSGTQDYEQYF
>NA|TRBV7-9|TRBJ1-1|NA
TGTGCCAGCAGCCCTTCACTTAATGAAGCTTTCTTT
CASSPSLNEAFF
>NA|TRBV10-3|TRBJ1-4|NA
TGTGCCATCAGTGAGGACCCCTCCACAACTAATGAAAAACTGTTTTTT
CAISEDPSTTNEKLFF
>few|TRBV2|TRBJ1-6|TRBD1
TGTGCCAGCCGCAGGGGACAGGGGACTTCACCCCTCCACTTT
CASRRGQGTSPLHF
>NA|TRBV7-9|TRBJ1-2|NA
TGTGCCAGCAGCCCGTCAGGGACAACGATCTATGGCTACACCTTC
CASSPSGTTIYGYTF
>NA|TRBV29-1|TRBJ2-7|NA
TGCAGCGTTACTCTGCTCTACGAGCAGTACTTC
CSVTLLYEQYF
>once|TRBV24-1|TRBJ2-7|TRBD2
TGTGCCACCAGACAACTAGCGGGTTACGAGCAGTACTTC
CATRQLAGYEQYF
>NA|TRBV5-1|TRBJ2-1|NA
TGCGCCAGCAGCTTGGCCGGGGAGTGGGGTGAGCAGTTCTTC
CASSLAGEWGEQFF
>many|TRBV6-1|TRBJ2-7|TRBD2
TGTGCCAGCAGACCTAGCGGGAGGGCCGGGGAGCAGTACTTC
CASRPSGRAGEQYF
>many|TRBV4-1|TRBJ1-1|NA
TGCGCCAGCAGCCGAGAGGCCCGGCGGGACACTGAAGCTTTCTTT
CASSREARRDTEAFF
>many|TRBV18|TRBJ2-5|TRBD1
TGTGCCAGCTCACTCGGACAGGGGGAGACCCAGTACTTC
CASSLGQGETQYF
>NA|TRBV12-3/TRBV12-4|TRBJ2-2|NA
TGTGCCAGCAGTTTTCGAACTAGCGGGGAGCTGTTTTTT
CASSFRTSGELFF
>many|TRBV19|TRBJ2-7|NA
TGTGCCAGTAGTATGGGCGGCGGGGGCCCTCGGGAGCAGTACTTC
CASSMGGGGPREQYF
>many|TRBV24-1|TRBJ2-7|NA
TGTGCCACCAGTGATCCGGGACAATCCTACGAGCAGTACTTC
CATSDPGQSYEQYF
>NA|TRBV5-1|TRBJ2-5|TRBD1
TGCGCCAGCACTAAGACAGGGCCCCAAGAGACCCAGTACTTC
CASTKTGPQETQYF
>many|TRBV12-3/TRBV12-4|TRBJ2-3|NA
TGTGCCAGCAGTTATGCTATGGGGGTCACAGATACGCAGTATTTT
CASSYAMGVTDTQYF
>NA|TRBV28|TRBJ1-5|TRBD1
TGTGCCAGCAGTCGAAGGGGGCGCGGGCAGCCCCAGCATTTT
CASSRRGRGQPQHF
>many|TRBV6-1|TRBJ1-3|NA
TGTGCCAGCAGCAACAGGCTATTCTCTGGAAACACCATATATTTT
CASSNRLFSGNTIYF
>NA|TRBV11-3|TRBJ2-7|TRBD1
TGTGCCAGCAGCTTGGGACAGGGGGCCGACGAGCAGTACTTC
CASSLGQGADEQYF
>NA|TRBV30|TRBJ2-5|NA
TGTGCCTGGAACACACCGAACAGGGAGGAGACCCAGTACTTC
CAWNTPNREETQYF
>few|TRBV28|TRBJ2-7|TRBD2
TGTGCCAGCAGCAGAGCGGGAGTCTCCTACGAGCAGTACTTC
CASSRAGVSYEQYF
>few|TRBV15|TRBJ2-7|TRBD2
TGTGCCACCAGCAGTCCGGGACTAGCGGAGTACGAGCAGTACTTC
CATSSPGLAEYEQYF
>NA|TRBV12-5|TRBJ2-7|NA
TGTGCTAGTGCCCTCTCCTACGAGCAGTGCTTC
CASALSYEQCF
>NA|TRBV20-1|TRBJ2-7|TRBD1
TGCAGTGCTAGAGGGGGACAGTCCTACGAGCAGTACTTC
CSARGGQSYEQYF
>many|TRBV5-4|TRBJ1-2|TRBD1
TGTGCCAGCAGCACCCGTGGACAGGGAGCCTATGGCTACACCTTC
CASSTRGQGAYGYTF